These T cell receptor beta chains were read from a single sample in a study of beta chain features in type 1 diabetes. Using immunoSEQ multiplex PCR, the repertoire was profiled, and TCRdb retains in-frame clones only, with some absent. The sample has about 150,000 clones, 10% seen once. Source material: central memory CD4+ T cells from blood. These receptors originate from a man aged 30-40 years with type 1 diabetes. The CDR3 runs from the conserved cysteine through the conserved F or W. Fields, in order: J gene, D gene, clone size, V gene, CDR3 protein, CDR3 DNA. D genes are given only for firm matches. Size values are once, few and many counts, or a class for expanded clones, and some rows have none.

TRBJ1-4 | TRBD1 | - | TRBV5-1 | CASSLKTGDEKLFF | TGCGCCAGCAGCTTGAAGACAGGGGATGAAAAACTGTTTTTT
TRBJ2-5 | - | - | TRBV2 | CASSREGETQYF | TGTGCCAGCAGCAGGGAAGGGGAGACCCAGTACTTC
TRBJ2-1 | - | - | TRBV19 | CASSIMPKDSARNEQFF | TGTGCCAGTAGTATCATGCCCAAGGACTCGGCGAGGAATGAGCAGTTCTTC
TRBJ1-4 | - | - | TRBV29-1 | CSVQGNINEKLFF | TGCAGCGTCCAGGGAAATATTAATGAAAAACTGTTTTTT
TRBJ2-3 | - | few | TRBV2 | CASSRNQGDTQYF | TGTGCCAGCAGTCGAAACCAGGGGGATACGCAGTATTTT
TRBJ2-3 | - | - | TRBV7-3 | CASSLSKGAGDTQYF | TGTGCCAGCAGCCTCAGTAAGGGGGCGGGGGATACGCAGTATTTT
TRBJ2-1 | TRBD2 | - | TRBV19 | CASNGGRNSYNEQFF | TGTGCCAGTAACGGCGGGAGAAACTCCTACAATGAGCAGTTCTTC
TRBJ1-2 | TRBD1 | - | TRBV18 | CASSLGQGLGYYTF | TGTGCCAGCTCACTTGGACAGGGCCTGGGGTACTACACCTTC
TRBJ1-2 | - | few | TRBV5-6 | CASSPEWLASDGYTF | TGTGCCAGCAGCCCGGAGTGGCTCGCTAGCGATGGCTACACCTTC
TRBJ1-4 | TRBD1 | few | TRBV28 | CASSSAGGINEKLFF | TGTGCCAGCAGTTCCGCAGGGGGAATTAATGAAAAACTGTTTTTT
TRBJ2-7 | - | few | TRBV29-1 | CSARTESYEQYF | TGCAGCGCTAGGACAGAGTCCTACGAGCAGTACTTC
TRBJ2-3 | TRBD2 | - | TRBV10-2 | CASSDPSGTGTDTQYF | TGCGCCAGCAGTGATCCTAGCGGGACGGGAACAGATACGCAGTATTTT
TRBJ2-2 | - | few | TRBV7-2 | CASSLGGLAGELFF | TGTGCCAGCAGCTTAGGGGGGCTGGCCGGGGAGCTGTTTTTT
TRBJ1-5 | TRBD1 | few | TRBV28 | CASSFQYQGAYQPQHF | TGTGCCAGCAGTTTCCAATACCAGGGGGCCTATCAGCCCCAGCATTTT
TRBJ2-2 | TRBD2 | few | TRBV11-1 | CASSRSGSDTGELFF | TGTGCCAGCAGCCGCAGCGGGAGTGACACCGGGGAGCTGTTTTTT
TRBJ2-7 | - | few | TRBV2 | CASGRVMSREQYF | TGTGCCAGCGGCAGGGTAATGTCGCGGGAGCAGTACTTC
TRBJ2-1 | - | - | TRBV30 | CAWSGGSVDEQFF | TGTGCCTGGAGTGGGGGCAGCGTCGATGAGCAGTTCTTC
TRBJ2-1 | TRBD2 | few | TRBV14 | CASSRTSGRNEQFF | TGTGCCAGCAGCCGGACTAGCGGGAGGAATGAGCAGTTCTTC
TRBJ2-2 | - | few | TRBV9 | CASSVYSSNTGELFF | TGTGCCAGCAGCGTTTACAGCTCTAACACCGGGGAGCTGTTTTTT
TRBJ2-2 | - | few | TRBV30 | CAWSAIRALKSGELFF | TGTGCCTGGAGCGCAATCAGGGCTCTCAAGTCCGGGGAGCTGTTTTTT
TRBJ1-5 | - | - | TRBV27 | CASSPGNQPQHF | TGTGCCAGCAGCCCCGGGAACCAGCCCCAGCATTTT
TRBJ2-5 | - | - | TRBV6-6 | CASSSRGEETQYF | TGTGCCAGCAGTTCCAGGGGGGAAGAGACCCAGTACTTC
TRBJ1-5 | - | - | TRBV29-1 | CSVVDSSYSNQPQHF | TGCAGCGTTGTTGACAGCAGTTATAGCAATCAGCCCCAGCATTTT
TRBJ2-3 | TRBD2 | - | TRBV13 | CASSPVAGATDTQYF | TGTGCCAGCAGCCCCGTAGCGGGAGCCACAGATACGCAGTATTTT
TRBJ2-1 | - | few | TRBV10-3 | CAITDLEIGGNEQFF | TGTGCCATCACCGATCTAGAGATCGGTGGCAATGAGCAGTTCTTC